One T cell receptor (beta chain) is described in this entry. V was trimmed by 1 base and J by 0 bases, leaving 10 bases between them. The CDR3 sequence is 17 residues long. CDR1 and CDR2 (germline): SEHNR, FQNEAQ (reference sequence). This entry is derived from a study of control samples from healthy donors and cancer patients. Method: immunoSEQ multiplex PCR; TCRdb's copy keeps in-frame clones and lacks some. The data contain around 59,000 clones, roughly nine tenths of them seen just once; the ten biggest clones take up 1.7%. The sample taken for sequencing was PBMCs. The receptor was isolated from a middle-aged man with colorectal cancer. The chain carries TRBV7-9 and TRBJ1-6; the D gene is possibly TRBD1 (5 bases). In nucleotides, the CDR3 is TGTGCCAGCAGCTTAGGGGGCAGCCTCTCCTATAATTCACCCCTCCACTTT. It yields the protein CASSLGGSLSYNSPLHF.